This T cell receptor (beta chain) was identified in a study of immune evolution from preneoplasia to lung adenocarcinoma. From germline, CDR1 is ENHRY and CDR2 SYGVKD. Deletions cut 0 bases from V and 4 bases from J, with 13 bases between. The CDR3 length is 15 residues. Sequencing was performed with immunoSEQ multiplex PCR; in TCRdb, only in-frame clones are kept and a portion is missing. The data show fewer than 12,000 clones, approximately 85% seen once. Specimen: FFPE minimally invasive lung adenocarcinoma tissue. The receptor was isolated from a person between 65 and 79 years old with lung adenocarcinoma. The chain carries TRBV10-3 and TRBJ2-7; weak D call: TRBD1 (6 bases). CDR3 bases: TGTGCCATCAGTGAGTCCCGGGACAAAGTTTACGAGCAGTACTTC. The encoded protein is CAISESRDKVYEQYF.